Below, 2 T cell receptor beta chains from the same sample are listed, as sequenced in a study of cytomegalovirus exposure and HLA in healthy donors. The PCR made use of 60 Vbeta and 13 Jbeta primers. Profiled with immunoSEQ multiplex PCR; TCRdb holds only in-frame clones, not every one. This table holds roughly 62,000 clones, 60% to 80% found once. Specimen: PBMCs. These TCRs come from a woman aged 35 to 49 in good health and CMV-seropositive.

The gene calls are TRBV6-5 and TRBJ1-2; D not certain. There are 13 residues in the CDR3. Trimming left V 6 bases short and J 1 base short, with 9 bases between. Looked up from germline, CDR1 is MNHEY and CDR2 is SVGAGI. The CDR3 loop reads CASRADYNYGYTF. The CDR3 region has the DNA TGTGCCAGCAGGGCAGACTATAACTATGGCTACACCTTC.

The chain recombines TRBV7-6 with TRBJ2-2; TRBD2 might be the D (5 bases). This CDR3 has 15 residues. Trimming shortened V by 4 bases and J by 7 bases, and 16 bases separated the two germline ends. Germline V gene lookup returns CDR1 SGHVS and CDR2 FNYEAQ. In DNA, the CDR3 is TGTGCCAGCAGCTCCCCCGCCGGGATAGGCGGGGAGCTGTTTTTT. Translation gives CASSSPAGIGGELFF.